A selection of T cell receptor beta chains follows, all from one sample in a study of HIV-infected children after antiretroviral therapy interruption. TCRdb re-analysed the 3' RACE reads in MiXCR, keeping a single row per CDR3 protein. The sample yields 30,000 to 50,000 distinct CDR3 sequences, over 6.5% seen once. The material was CD45RA+ CD4+ T cells from PBMCs, pooled from several time points, obtained from a donor given antiretroviral therapy, either interrupted or continuous. These receptors were collected from a pool of human donors with HIV. CDR3s include the opening cysteine and the closing phenylalanine or tryptophan. The order of the fields is clone size, V gene, J gene, CDR3 protein. Some rows mark clone size as missing; the rest say once, few, many or name a class of expanded clone.

many	TRBV14	TRBJ2-7	CASSQRFTLVSYEQYF
.	TRBV2	TRBJ2-5	CASSQTGGADTQYF
many	TRBV29-1	TRBJ2-4	CSVEGLASNIQYF
.	TRBV7-2	TRBJ2-6	CASRDRNSGANVLTF
many	TRBV19	TRBJ2-7	CASSFRDRAYEQYF
many	TRBV7-3	TRBJ2-1	CASSAIRLAGDQYNEQFF
many	TRBV6-5	TRBJ2-5	CASRKTSGGARETQYF
medium-sized	TRBV19	TRBJ2-5	CASSKDRGRDTQYF
few	TRBV7-6	TRBJ1-5	CASSLDPGGNQPQHF
few	TRBV24-1	TRBJ1-2	CATSDPTGGYTF
many	TRBV5-8	TRBJ2-3	CASSVRLARYSDTQYF
many	TRBV7-2	TRBJ1-2	CASSPQRPGYTF
many	TRBV3-1	TRBJ2-7	CASSQGTVSEQYF
many	TRBV4-1	TRBJ2-3	CASSQGRDKTDTQYF
medium-sized	TRBV4-2	TRBJ2-1	CASSQELMSGGMLRSYNEQFF
many	TRBV12-3/TRBV12-4	TRBJ2-1	CASSQTGTGGFDEQFF
many	TRBV25-1	TRBJ1-4	CASRGASKLFF
medium-sized	TRBV12-3/TRBV12-4	TRBJ2-3	CASSTRGAGMDTQYF
many	TRBV19	TRBJ2-7	CASSLRDRTSYEQYF
few	TRBV11-2	TRBJ1-4	CASSLNPTFGKLFF
many	TRBV12-3/TRBV12-4	TRBJ2-7	CASSSRGRNSYEQYF
many	TRBV12-3/TRBV12-4	TRBJ2-7	CASSAGRSWTYEQYF
.	TRBV28	TRBJ1-5	CASSVYTANQPQHF
many	TRBV4-3	TRBJ2-3	CASSTRARTDTQYF
.	TRBV20-1	TRBJ1-5	CSARPSGGGYQPQHF
many	TRBV25-1	TRBJ1-1	CASSGTVGNTEAFF
.	TRBV9	TRBJ2-3	CASSVGLITQARTDTQYF
many	TRBV4-1	TRBJ1-2	CASSQGDRESGYTF
many	TRBV5-1	TRBJ2-3	CASSHSKASGFTDTQYF
.	TRBV10-3	TRBJ2-7	CALSPMDRTYGEQYF
.	TRBV29-1	TRBJ1-5	CSVKQGNNQPQHF
many	TRBV5-1	TRBJ2-3	CASSHRPDTQYF
few	TRBV10-3	TRBJ2-4	CASGVWGPSQNTLYF
few	TRBV27	TRBJ2-2	CASSLRFALKEAGELFF
few	TRBV11-2	TRBJ1-6	CASRPGGGQGSSYNSPLHF